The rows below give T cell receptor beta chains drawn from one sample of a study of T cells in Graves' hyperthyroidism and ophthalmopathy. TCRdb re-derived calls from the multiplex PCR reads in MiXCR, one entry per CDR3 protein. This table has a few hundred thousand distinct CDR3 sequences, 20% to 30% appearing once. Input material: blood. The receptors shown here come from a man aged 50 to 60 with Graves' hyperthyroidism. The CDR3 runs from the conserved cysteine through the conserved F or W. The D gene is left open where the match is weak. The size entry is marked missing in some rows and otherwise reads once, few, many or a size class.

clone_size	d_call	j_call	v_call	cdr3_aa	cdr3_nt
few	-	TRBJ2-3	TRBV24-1	CATSDEADPTDTQYF	TGTGCCACCAGTGACGAAGCAGACCCCACAGATACGCAGTATTTT
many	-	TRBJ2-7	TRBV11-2	CASSLVRGPGYEQYF	TGTGCCAGCAGCTTAGTCAGGGGCCCCGGCTACGAGCAGTACTTC
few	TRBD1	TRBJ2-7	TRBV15	CATSRGDSSYEQYF	TGTGCCACCAGCAGAGGGGACAGTAGCTACGAGCAGTACTTC
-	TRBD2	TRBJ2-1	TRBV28	CASRAPGGFSGSLDNEQFF	TGTGCCAGCAGAGCTCCGGGAGGATTCAGCGGGAGCCTCGACAATGAGCAGTTCTTC
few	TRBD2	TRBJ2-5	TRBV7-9	CASSGTSFWETQYF	TGTGCCAGCAGTGGGACTAGCTTTTGGGAGACCCAGTACTTC
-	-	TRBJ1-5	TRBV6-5	CASSSPGRNQPQHF	TGTGCCAGCAGTTCCCCAGGGCGCAATCAGCCCCAGCATTTT
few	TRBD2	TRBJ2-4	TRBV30	CAWSVGGDIQYF	TGTGCCTGGAGTGTTGGGGGGGACATTCAGTACTTC
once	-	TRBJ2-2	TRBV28	CATKEGSKNTGELFF	TGTGCCACCAAGGAAGGCAGTAAGAACACCGGGGAGCTGTTTTTT
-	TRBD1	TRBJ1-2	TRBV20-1	CSAPTWDSYGYTF	TGCAGTGCTCCCACGTGGGACAGCTATGGCTACACCTTC
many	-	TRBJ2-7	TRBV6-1	CASSKGTFNEQYF	TGTGCCAGCAGTAAAGGGACATTCAACGAGCAGTACTTC
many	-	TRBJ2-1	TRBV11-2	CASSYWERRSNEQFF	TGTGCCAGCAGCTACTGGGAGAGACGGTCGAATGAGCAGTTCTTC
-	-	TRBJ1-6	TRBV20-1	CSARTGSTSPLHF	TGCAGTGCTAGGACCGGGTCCACATCACCCCTCCACTTT
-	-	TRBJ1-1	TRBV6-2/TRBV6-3	CASRQGGNTEAFF	TGTGCCAGCCGTCAGGGCGGGAACACTGAAGCTTTCTTT
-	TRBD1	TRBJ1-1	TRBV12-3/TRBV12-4	CASRAKRVTGDKVINTEAFF	TGTGCCAGCAGAGCAAAAAGAGTAACAGGGGATAAAGTCATCAACACTGAAGCTTTCTTT
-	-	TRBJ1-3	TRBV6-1	CASSPGLLGNTIYF	TGTGCCAGCAGTCCAGGGCTTCTTGGAAACACCATATATTTT
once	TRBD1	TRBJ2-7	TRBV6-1	CASRDRGSTYEQYF	TGTGCCAGCAGAGACAGGGGGAGCACCTACGAGCAGTACTTC
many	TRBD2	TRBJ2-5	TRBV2	CASRSGTSVETQYF	TGTGCCAGCAGGTCCGGGACTAGCGTGGAGACCCAGTACTTC
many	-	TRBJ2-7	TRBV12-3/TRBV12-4	CASSLRPAEQYF	TGTGCCAGCAGTTTAAGGCCGGCCGAGCAGTACTTC
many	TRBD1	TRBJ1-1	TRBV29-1	CSGLQGVVAEAFF	TGCAGCGGGTTACAGGGGGTAGTCGCTGAAGCTTTCTTT
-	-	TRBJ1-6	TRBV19	CASSPSGYSPLHF	TGTGCCAGTAGCCCCAGTGGATATTCACCCCTCCACTTT
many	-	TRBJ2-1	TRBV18	CASSPGDEQFF	TGTGCCAGCTCACCTGGGGATGAGCAGTTCTTC
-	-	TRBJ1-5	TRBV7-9	CASSSPGFQPQHF	TGTGCCAGCAGCTCACCAGGGTTTCAGCCCCAGCATTTT
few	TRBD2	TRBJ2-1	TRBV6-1	CASPKARLAGGFLHNEQFF	TGTGCCAGCCCAAAGGCGAGGCTAGCGGGAGGGTTTTTGCACAATGAGCAGTTCTTC
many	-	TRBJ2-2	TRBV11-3	CASSPSGLNTGELFF	TGTGCCAGCAGCCCGAGCGGCCTGAACACCGGGGAGCTGTTTTTT
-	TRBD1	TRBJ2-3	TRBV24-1	CATGQGVPDTQYF	TGTGCCACGGGACAGGGGGTCCCAGATACGCAGTATTTT
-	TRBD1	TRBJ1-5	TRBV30	CAWSGDRGYQPQHF	TGTGCCTGGAGTGGAGACAGGGGTTATCAGCCCCAGCATTTT
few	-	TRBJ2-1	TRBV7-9	CASSLAAGEQFF	TGTGCCAGCAGCTTAGCAGCGGGTGAGCAGTTCTTC
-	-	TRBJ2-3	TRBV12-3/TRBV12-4	CASSIGQPLGDTQYF	TGTGCCAGCAGTATAGGACAGCCCCTAGGGGATACGCAGTATTTT
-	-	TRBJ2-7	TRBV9	CASGAGPSYEQYF	TGTGCCTCCGGGGCGGGGCCTTCCTACGAGCAGTACTTC
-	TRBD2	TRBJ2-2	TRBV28	CASSYLAGGTGELFF	TGTGCCAGCAGTTACTTAGCGGGAGGGACCGGGGAGCTGTTTTTT
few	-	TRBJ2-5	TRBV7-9	CASSAHLAVQETQYF	TGTGCCAGCAGCGCACACCTAGCAGTCCAAGAGACCCAGTACTTC
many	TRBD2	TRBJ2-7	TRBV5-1	CASSPGTSGRAREQYF	TGCGCCAGCAGCCCCGGGACTAGCGGGAGGGCCCGCGAGCAGTACTTC
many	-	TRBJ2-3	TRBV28	CASSFPQRRETQYF	TGTGCCAGCAGTTTCCCCCAGAGAAGGGAAACGCAGTATTTT
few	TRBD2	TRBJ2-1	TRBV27	CASSLRASGENEQFF	TGTGCCAGCAGTTTAAGGGCTAGCGGAGAAAATGAGCAGTTCTTC
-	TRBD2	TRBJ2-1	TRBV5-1	CASSSTSGRISEQFF	TGCGCCAGCAGCTCGACTAGCGGGAGGATAAGTGAGCAGTTCTTC
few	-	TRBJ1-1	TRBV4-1	CASSQAGSNTEAFF	TGCGCCAGCAGCCAGGCAGGGTCGAACACTGAAGCTTTCTTT
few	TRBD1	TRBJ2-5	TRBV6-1	CASSTYRDRGLQETQYF	TGTGCCAGCAGTACCTACCGGGACAGGGGGCTGCAAGAGACCCAGTACTTC
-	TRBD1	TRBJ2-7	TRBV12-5	CASGSLGTGDYEQYF	TGTGCTAGTGGTTCCCTCGGGACAGGGGACTACGAGCAGTACTTC
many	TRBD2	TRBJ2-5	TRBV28	CASSFLLAGSETQYF	TGTGCCAGCAGTTTCCTCCTAGCGGGATCCGAGACCCAGTACTTC
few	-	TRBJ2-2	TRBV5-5	CASSLADGELFF	TGTGCCAGCAGCTTGGCCGACGGGGAGCTGTTTTTT
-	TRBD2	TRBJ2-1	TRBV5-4	CASSFPGLAGGGEQFF	TGTGCCAGCAGCTTTCCGGGACTAGCGGGAGGAGGTGAGCAGTTCTTC
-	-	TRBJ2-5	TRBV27	CASSEETGTETQCF	TGTGCCAGCAGTGAGGAAACAGGCACAGAGACCCAGTGCTTC
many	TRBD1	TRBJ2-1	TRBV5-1	CASSTTDRDNEQFF	TGCGCCAGCAGCACTACTGACAGGGACAATGAGCAGTTCTTC
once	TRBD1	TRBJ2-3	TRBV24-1	CATSDSTGGLYDTQYF	TGTGCCACCAGTGACTCGACAGGGGGGTTATATGATACGCAGTATTTT
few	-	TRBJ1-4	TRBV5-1	CASSFEPTNEKLFF	TGCGCCAGCAGCTTTGAACCAACTAATGAAAAACTGTTTTTT
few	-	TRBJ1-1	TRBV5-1	CASSLAGELTEAFF	TGCGCCAGCAGCTTGGCAGGGGAATTGACTGAAGCTTTCTTT
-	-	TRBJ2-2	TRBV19	CASSRTGANTGELFF	TGTGCCAGTAGTAGGACCGGGGCGAACACCGGGGAGCTGTTTTTT
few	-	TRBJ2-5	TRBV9	CASSVAASGTQETQYF	TGTGCCAGCAGCGTAGCCGCGTCGGGGACACAAGAGACCCAGTACTTC
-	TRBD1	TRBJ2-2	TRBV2	CASSGTGTGELFF	TGTGCCAGCAGTGGGACAGGAACCGGGGAGCTGTTTTTT
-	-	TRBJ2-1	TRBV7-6	CASSLGAFSSYNEQFF	TGTGCCAGCAGCTTAGGGGCTTTTAGCTCCTACAATGAGCAGTTCTTC